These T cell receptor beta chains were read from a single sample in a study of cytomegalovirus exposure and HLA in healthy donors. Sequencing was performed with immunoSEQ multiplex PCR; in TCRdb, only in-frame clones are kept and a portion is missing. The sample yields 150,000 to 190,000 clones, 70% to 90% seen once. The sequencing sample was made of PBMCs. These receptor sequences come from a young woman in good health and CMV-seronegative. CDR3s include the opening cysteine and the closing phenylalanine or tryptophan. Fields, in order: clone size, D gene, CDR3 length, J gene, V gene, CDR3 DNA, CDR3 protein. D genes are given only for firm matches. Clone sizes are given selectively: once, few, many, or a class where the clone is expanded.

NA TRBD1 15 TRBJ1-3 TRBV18 TGTGCCAGCTCACCTGGACAGGGACGCGGAAACACCATATATTTT CASSPGQGRGNTIYF
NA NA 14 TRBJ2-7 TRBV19 TGTGCCAGTAGTATAGGGGGACAATTCCACGAGCAGTACTTC CASSIGGQFHEQYF
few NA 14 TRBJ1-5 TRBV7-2 TGTGCCAGCAGCCCCCACGGGGGGCCGGAGCCCCAGCATTTT CASSPHGGPEPQHF
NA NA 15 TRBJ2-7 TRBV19 TGTGCCAGTAGTACTTCCGTAGCGGTCTCCTACGAGCAGTACTTC CASSTSVAVSYEQYF
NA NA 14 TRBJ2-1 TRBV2 TGTGCCAGCACCCCTGGGGAAGGGGACAATGAGCAGTTCTTC CASTPGEGDNEQFF
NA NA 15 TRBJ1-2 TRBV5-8 TGTGCCAGCAGCTTGGTCGCGGATATGGGCTATGGCTACACCTTC CASSLVADMGYGYTF
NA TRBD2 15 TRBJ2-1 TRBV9 TGTGCCAGCAGCGCGGCGGGAGGGCCCTACAATGAGCAGTTCTTC CASSAAGGPYNEQFF
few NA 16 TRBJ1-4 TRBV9 TGTGCCAGCAGCGTAGAGGATATCCCCAAATTCGGAGAACTGTTTTTT CASSVEDIPKFGELFF
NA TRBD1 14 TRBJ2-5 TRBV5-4 TGTGCCAGCAGCCTGGGACAGGGGCAAGAGACCCAGTACTTC CASSLGQGQETQYF
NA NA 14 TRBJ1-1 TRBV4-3 TGCGCCAGCAGCCAGGGCCCAACGTGGACTGAAGCTTTCTTT CASSQGPTWTEAFF
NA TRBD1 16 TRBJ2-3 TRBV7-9 TGTGCCAGCAGCCCTACCCGACAGGGGGTGATAGATACGCAGTATTTT CASSPTRQGVIDTQYF
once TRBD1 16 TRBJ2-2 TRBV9 TGTGCCAGCAGCATCCGGGACAGCTTTTACACCGGGGAGCTGTTTTTT CASSIRDSFYTGELFF
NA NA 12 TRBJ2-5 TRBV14 TGTGCCAGCAGCCAGAACCGGGAGACCCAGTACTTC CASSQNRETQYF
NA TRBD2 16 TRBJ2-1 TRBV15 TGTGCCACCAGCAGAGGGGCTAGCGGGAGGAACAATGAGCAGTTCTTC CATSRGASGRNNEQFF
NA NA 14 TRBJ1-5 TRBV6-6 TGTGCCAGCAGTGCCCCGGTTAGCAATCAGCCCCAGCATTTT CASSAPVSNQPQHF
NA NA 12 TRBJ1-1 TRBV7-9 TGTGCCAGCAGCTTCATGGCAAGTGAAGCTTTCTTT CASSFMASEAFF
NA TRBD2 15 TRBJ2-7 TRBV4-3 TGCGCCAGCAGCCAGGGACTAGCGGGGGCCAACGAGCAGTACTTC CASSQGLAGANEQYF
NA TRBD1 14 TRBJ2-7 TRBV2 TGTGCCAGCCAGACCGGGACAGGGTTCGGGGAGCAGTACTTC CASQTGTGFGEQYF
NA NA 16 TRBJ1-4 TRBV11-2 TGTGCCAGCAGCTTAGGGATCACAGGCGTTAATGAAAAACTGTTTTTT CASSLGITGVNEKLFF
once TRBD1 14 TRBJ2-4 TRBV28 TGTGCCAGCAGTCCCCGGGACAGGGGTAACATTCAGTACTTC CASSPRDRGNIQYF
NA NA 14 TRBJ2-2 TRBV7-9 TGTGCCAGCAGCCGACAGGCGAACACCGGGGAGCTGTTTTTT CASSRQANTGELFF
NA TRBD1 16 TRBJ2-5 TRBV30 TGTGCCTGGAGTCCGAAGGACAGGGGGCTCGGGGAGACCCAGTACTTC CAWSPKDRGLGETQYF
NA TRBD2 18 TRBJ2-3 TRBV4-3 TGCGCCAGCAGCCAAGCGACTAAGGGCGGGGGGGCAACAGATACGCAGTATTTT CASSQATKGGGATDTQYF
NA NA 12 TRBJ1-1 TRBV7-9 TGTGCCAGCAGCTTACACGGGTCCGAAGCTTTCTTT CASSLHGSEAFF
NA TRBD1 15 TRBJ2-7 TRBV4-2 TGTGCCAGCAGCCAACACCGGGACAGGGTAGTCGAGCAGTACTTC CASSQHRDRVVEQYF
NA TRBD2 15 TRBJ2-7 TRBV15 TGTGCCACCAGCAGAGAGGGGCTAGCGGGCCTCGAGCAGTACTTC CATSREGLAGLEQYF
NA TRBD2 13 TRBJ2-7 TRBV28 TGTGCCAGCAGCCTGGGGGGGACGAACGAGCAGTACTTC CASSLGGTNEQYF
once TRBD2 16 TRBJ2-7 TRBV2 TGTGCCAGCAGTGAACTAGCGGGAGGGGGTGACTACGAGCAGTACTTC CASSELAGGGDYEQYF
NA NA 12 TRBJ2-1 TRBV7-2 TGTGCCAGCACCTCCGGTGGTGGTGAGCAGTTCTTC CASTSGGGEQFF
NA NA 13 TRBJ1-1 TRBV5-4 TGTGCCAGCAGCTTGACGAGGAACACTGAAGCTTTCTTT CASSLTRNTEAFF
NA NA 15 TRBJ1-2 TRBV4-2 TGTGCCAGCAGCCCACAGGTCCTGATCGTTTATGGCTACACCTTC CASSPQVLIVYGYTF
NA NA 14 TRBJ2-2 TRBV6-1 TGTGCCAGCTTCAACCGCGGGGAGGCCGGGGAGCTGTTTTTT CASFNRGEAGELFF
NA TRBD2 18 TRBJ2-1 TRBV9 TGTGCCAGCAGCGTAGCCGATTCCAGAGCGGGACGATACAATGAGCAGTTCTTC CASSVADSRAGRYNEQFF
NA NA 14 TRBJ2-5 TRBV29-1 TGCAGCGTATCACCTAATCGACAGGTAGAGACCCAGTACTTC CSVSPNRQVETQYF
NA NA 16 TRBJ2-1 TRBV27 TGTGCCAGCAGTCCTTCCTTAGCCCTCGGGAACAATGAGCAGTTCTTC CASSPSLALGNNEQFF
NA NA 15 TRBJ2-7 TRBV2 TGTGCCAGCAGCCTTGACAGGGGAGGGCCCTACGAGCAGTACTTC CASSLDRGGPYEQYF
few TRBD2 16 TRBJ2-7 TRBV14 TGTGCCAGCAGCCAAGACGGGGGACTAGCGGCTAGCGAGCAGTACTTC CASSQDGGLAASEQYF
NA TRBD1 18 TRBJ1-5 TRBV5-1 TGCGCCAGCAGCGATGGGCCCGGGACAGGGGTTGTTGATCAGCCCCAGCATTTT CASSDGPGTGVVDQPQHF
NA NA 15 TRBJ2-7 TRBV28 TGTGCCAGCAGTTTTAATACGGGAGCACCCTACGAGCAGTACTTC CASSFNTGAPYEQYF
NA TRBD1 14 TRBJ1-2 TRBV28 TGTGCCAGCAGTTCGGGACAGGGCCCCTATGGCTACACCTTC CASSSGQGPYGYTF
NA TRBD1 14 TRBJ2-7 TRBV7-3 TGTGCCAGCAGCCCAAAGGGGGCAGGGTACGAGCAGTACTTC CASSPKGAGYEQYF
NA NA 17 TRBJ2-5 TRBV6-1 TGTGCCAGCAGTGAGGGTCAGGGCGCCATAGGGTTTTTTACCCAGTACTTC CASSEGQGAIGFFTQYF
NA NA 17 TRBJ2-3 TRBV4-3 TGCGCCAGCAGCCAAGAGGCGCTTTTGACTCGCACAGATACGCAGTATTTT CASSQEALLTRTDTQYF
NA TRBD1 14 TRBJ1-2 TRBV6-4 TGTGCCAGCAGTCCGGGACAGGAGTCGGGAGGCTACACCTTC CASSPGQESGGYTF
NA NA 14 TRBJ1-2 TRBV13 TGTGCCAGCAGCTTAAGTCAGGGGTGGGGTGGCTACACCTTC CASSLSQGWGGYTF
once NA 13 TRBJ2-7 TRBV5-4 TGTGCCAGCAAGTTAGGGGAATCCTACGAGCAGTACTTC CASKLGESYEQYF
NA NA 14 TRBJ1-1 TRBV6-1 TGTGCCAGCAGCGAACAGGGAGGGCCCAATGAAGCTTTCTTT CASSEQGGPNEAFF
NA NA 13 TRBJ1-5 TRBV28 TGTGCCAGCAGTAGGGAGAGCAATCAGCCCCAGCATTTT CASSRESNQPQHF
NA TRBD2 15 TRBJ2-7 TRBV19 TGTGCCAGTAGTATTATCCTAGCGGGAGAGTACGAGCAGTACTTC CASSIILAGEYEQYF
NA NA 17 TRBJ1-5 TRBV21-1 TGTGCCAGCAGCAAAGGTAGAATAACTCGGGGAGAAGGATCCCAGCATTTT CASSKGRITRGEGSQHF
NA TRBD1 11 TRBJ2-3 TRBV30 TGTGCCTGGAGTGTGGACAGGGTGCAGTATTTT CAWSVDRVQYF
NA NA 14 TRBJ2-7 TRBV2 TGTGCCAGCAGTGAAGGCAGGGTGGTCTACGAGCAGTACTTC CASSEGRVVYEQYF
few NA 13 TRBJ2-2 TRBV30 TGTGCCGCGGAGGTAGGGTGGTCCGGGGAGCTGTTTTTT CAAEVGWSGELFF
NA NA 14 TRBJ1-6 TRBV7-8 TGTGCCAGCAGCTTAGAGGTCAGGGCTTCACCCCTCCACTTT CASSLEVRASPLHF
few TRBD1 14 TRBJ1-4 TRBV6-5 TGTGCCAGCAGAGGGACAGGGATTAATGAAAAACTGTTTTTT CASRGTGINEKLFF
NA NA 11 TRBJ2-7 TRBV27 TGTGCCAGCAGTCTACCCTACGAGCAGTACTTC CASSLPYEQYF
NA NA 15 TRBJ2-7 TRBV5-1 TGCGCCAGCAGCTTAGGCGGGACGGAGACCTACGAGCAGTACTTC CASSLGGTETYEQYF
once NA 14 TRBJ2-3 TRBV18 TGTGCCAGCTCACCGAACCCAGGGACAGATACGCAGTATTTT CASSPNPGTDTQYF
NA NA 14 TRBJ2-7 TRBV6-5 TGTGCCAGCAGTTACTCCCCGGGAACGGCCGAGCAGTACTTC CASSYSPGTAEQYF